Listed here are 27 T cell receptor beta chains from one sample, sequenced in a study of Graves' ophthalmopathy and Graves' hyperthyroidism. RNA transcripts were the template, and TCR beta CDR3 regions were amplified from them. The first round was an RT-PCR with HTBI primers, and the second round was a multiplex PCR. TCRdb re-derived calls from the multiplex PCR reads in MiXCR, one entry per CDR3 protein. Of 360,000 or so distinct CDR3 sequences listed, around 17% are singletons. The specimen was peripheral blood. All receptors derive from a woman aged 18-29 years with Graves' ophthalmopathy.

This clonotype has ten or more counts. The V gene is TRBV9, the J gene TRBJ1-1; possible D gene TRBD1, 6 bases. CDR1 and CDR2 from the germline V gene are SGDLS and YYNGEE. This CDR3 region has 16 residues. The germline V and J ends were trimmed by 0 bases and 1 base, with 13 bases remaining between them. The CDR3 loop reads CASSVDEGVWNTEAFF. The DNA for the CDR3 is TGTGCCAGCAGCGTAGATGAGGGGGTTTGGAACACTGAAGCTTTCTTT.

This chain joins TRBV7-8 and TRBJ2-7, with D possibly matching TRBD2 (6 bases). Germline CDR1 is SGHVS and CDR2 is FQNEAQ. V was shortened by 5 bases and J by 2 bases, with 13 bases between the two germline ends. There are 14 residues in the CDR3. The chain's CDR3 is CASSLRGDAYEQYF. The DNA of the CDR3 is TGTGCCAGCAGCCTGCGCGGGGATGCCTACGAGCAGTACTTC.

This clonotype was recorded at least ten times. This chain uses TRBV4-1 with TRBJ1-5, with D unclear. The ends were cut back, 0 bases at V and 0 bases at J, with 3 bases in the middle. The CDR3 is 14 residues long. Per germline, CDR1 MGHRA and CDR2 YSYEKL. CDR3 in amino acids: CASSQDTSNQPQHF. CDR3 sequence (DNA): TGCGCCAGCAGCCAAGACACTAGCAATCAGCCCCAGCATTTT.

Many counts were recorded for this clonotype. The chain has TRBV7-6 and TRBJ2-7, with D maybe TRBD2 (5 bases). The CDR3 is 16 residues long. V was cut by 1 base and J by 2 bases, with 15 bases left in between. The germline CDR1 and CDR2 sequences are SGHVS and FNYEAQ. CDR3 nucleotides: TGTGCCAGCAGCTTAGAACTAGGCGGATTTGCCTACGAGCAGTACTTC. Translating it yields CASSLELGGFAYEQYF.

This clonotype was counted many times. This chain connects TRBV28 to TRBJ1-2, with TRBD1 as a possible D gene (5 bases). The germline V gene has CDR1 MDHEN and CDR2 SYDVKM. V lost 8 bases and J lost 4, with 17 bases in between. The CDR3 loop spans 14 amino acids. The CDR3 reads CASDRSPRSYGYTF. The DNA for the CDR3 is TGTGCCAGCGACAGATCGCCACGGAGCTATGGCTACACCTTC.

This clonotype was detected many times. The rearrangement links TRBV7-2 to TRBJ2-5; D is tentatively TRBD1 or TRBD2 (5 bases each). Germline CDR1 reads SGHTA; CDR2 reads FQGNSA. This CDR3 is 15 amino acids long. The V end was cut by 5 bases, the J end by 5 bases, with 18 bases between. Here the CDR3 DNA reads TGTGCCAGCAGCGTCGGGGTCAGTGGGGCCGAGACCCAGTACTTC. Translation gives CASSVGVSGAETQYF.

The table lists this clonotype with a few counts. The genes are TRBV4-3 and TRBJ2-2; a weak D match, TRBD2 (5 bases). Deletions cut 0 bases from V and 6 bases from J, with 17 bases between. CDR3 size: 17 residues. Germline values: CDR1 LGHNA, CDR2 YSLEER. The CDR3 nucleotides are TGCGCCAGCAGCCAAGACGAGTGGGTAGCGCGGGCCGGGGAGCTGTTTTTT. This gives the protein CASSQDEWVARAGELFF.

This clonotype has at least ten counts. The chain uses TRBV5-1 and TRBJ1-1; 9 positions agree with TRBD1. CDR1 SGHRS and CDR2 YFSETQ come from the germline V gene. This CDR3 has 15 residues. Unmatched junction bases numbered 6, after V lost 2 bases and J lost 4 bases. The CDR3 spells CASSFWGQGITEAFF. CDR3 coding DNA: TGCGCCAGCAGCTTTTGGGGACAGGGCATCACTGAAGCTTTCTTT. Full variable domain (outside the CDR3, taken from reference TRBV5-1 and TRBJ1-1): KAGVTQTPRYLIKTRGQQVTLSCSPISGHRSVSWYQQTPGQGLQFLFEYFSETQRNKGNFPGRFSGRQFSNSRSEMNVSTLELGDSALYLCASSFWGQGITEAFFGQGTRLTVV.

Many counts were recorded for this clonotype. Germline and junction disagree at one end, which may indicate a read error. The CDR3 region is CASSYNDEGPNNEAFF. CDR3 sequence (DNA): TGTGCCAGCAGTTATAATGACGAAGGACCGAACAATGAAGCTTTCTTT. This chain connects TRBV6-2 or TRBV6-3 to TRBJ1-1; the D is unclear. The CDR3 runs 16 residues. Germline V CDR1 and CDR2: MNHEY, SVGEGT.

This clonotype came up many times. The chain is built from TRBV12-5 and TRBJ2-7; TRBD2 matches 15 bases. The J segment lost 3 bases and the V segment lost 1 base, leaving 19 bases of the junction unmatched. Germline CDR1 is LGHNT and CDR2 is FRNRAP. The CDR3 totals 22 residues. The CDR3 loop reads CASGLATGEGLAGGPPLYEQYF. The CDR3 bases are TGTGCTAGTGGTTTGGCGACAGGGGAGGGACTAGCGGGAGGTCCCCCACTCTACGAGCAGTACTTC.

The V call is TRBV6-2 or TRBV6-3, the J call TRBJ2-7; 13 bases map to TRBD2. Germline loops: CDR1 MNHEY, CDR2 SVGEGT. The J segment lost 3 bases and the V segment lost 6 bases, leaving 8 bases of the junction unmatched. This CDR3 spans 16 amino acids. This CDR3 reads CASRGLAGQSIYEQYF. CDR3 coding DNA: TGTGCCAGCAGGGGACTAGCGGGACAATCGATCTACGAGCAGTACTTC.

This clonotype was seen repeatedly, ten times or more. This sequence joins TRBV6-1 and TRBJ2-7; 7 nucleotides match TRBD1. Germline CDR1 and CDR2: MNHNS and SASEGT. The CDR3 is 15 residues long. With V trimmed by 6 bases and J by 5 bases, 13 bases remained unmatched. CDR3 DNA sequence: TGTGCCAGCAGCGACGGGACAGTAGTTTCCCACGAGCAGTACTTC. It specifies CASSDGTVVSHEQYF.

This clonotype was detected ten times or more. This chain links TRBV11-3 with TRBJ2-5, with TRBD2 identical over 16 bases. V dropped 3 bases and J dropped 5; count of bases not matched to a gene: 6. The germline V gene has CDR1 SGHNT and CDR2 YENEEA. This CDR3 spans 17 amino acids. The CDR3 DNA reads TGTGCCAGCAGCTTTGGGACTAGCGGGAGGGCTGGCGAGACCCAGTACTTC. This encodes CASSFGTSGRAGETQYF. The whole variable domain, remainder taken from reference TRBV11-3 and TRBJ2-5, is EAGVVQSPRYKIIEKKQPVAFWCNPISGHNTLYWYLQNLGQGPELLIRYENEEAVDDSQLPKDRFSAERLKGVDSTLKIQPAELGDSAVYLCASSFGTSGRAGETQYFGPGTRLLVL.

This clonotype was seen ten or more times. The V gene is TRBV30, the J gene TRBJ1-1; D uncertain. Trimming left V 4 bases short and J 5 bases short, with 11 bases between. This CDR3 has 12 residues. Germline-derived CDR1 and CDR2 are GTSNPN and SVGIG (reference sequence). CDR3 region: CAWIPPSTEAFF. CDR3 bases: TGTGCCTGGATTCCCCCGAGTACTGAAGCTTTCTTT.

This chain joins TRBV24-1 and TRBJ1-5; 8 nucleotides match TRBD1. V dropped 4 bases and J dropped 7; count of bases not matched to a gene: 5. This CDR3 comprises 14 residues. Germline CDR1 KGHDR, CDR2 SFDVKD. CDR3: CATSDQDREQPQHF. In DNA, the CDR3 is TGTGCCACCAGTGACCAGGACAGGGAGCAGCCCCAGCATTTT.

To note about this clonotype: Being one base from a much bigger clone, this may be a read error. Without the conserved terminal phenylalanine or tryptophan, this CDR3 likely stems from a read error. V gene TRBV27 combines with J gene TRBJ2-7, with 8 bases fitting TRBD1. The V segment lost 7 bases and the J segment 3 bases; nucleotides outside the gene matches: 8. The CDR3 runs to 14 residues. The V gene's germline CDR1 is MNHEY and CDR2 SMNVEV (reference sequence). The CDR3 sequence is CASNPGTGIYEQYL. CDR3 in DNA: TGTGCCAGCAACCCCGGGACAGGTATCTACGAGCAGTACCTC.

This clonotype was observed many times. This sequence joins TRBV28 and TRBJ2-7; 7 bases fit TRBD2. Unmatched junction bases numbered 9, after V lost 4 bases and J lost 3 bases. From germline, CDR1 is MDHEN and CDR2 SYDVKM. The CDR3 has 15 amino acids. CDR3 DNA: TGTGCCAGCAGTTCCCCTCCGGGACTACACTACGAGCAGTACTTC. This sequence encodes CASSSPPGLHYEQYF.

This clonotype was detected ten times or more. The V gene is TRBV7-2, the J gene TRBJ2-7; D possibly corresponds to TRBD1 (5 bases). V gave up 5 bases and J gave up 6 bases, with 14 bases separating them. Germline values: CDR1 SGHTA, CDR2 FQGNSA. This CDR3 is built from 13 residues. CDR3 loop: CASSPLGVGEQYF. CDR3 in DNA: TGTGCCAGCAGCCCTCTAGGGGTGGGCGAGCAGTACTTC.

This clonotype was counted many times. This chain links TRBV18 with TRBJ2-7; TRBD2 might be the D (6 bases). CDR3 length: 11 residues. V lost 6 bases to trimming and J lost 5 bases, with 8 bases between them. Germline assignment: CDR1 KGHSH and CDR2 LQKENI. CDR3 DNA: TGTGCCAGCTCGGAGGGGAACGAGCAGTACTTC. Its translation is CASSEGNEQYF. Complete variable domain (other parts from reference TRBV18 and TRBJ2-7): NAGVMQNPRHLVRRRGQEARLRCSPMKGHSHVYWYRQLPEEGLKFMVYLQKENIIDESGMPKERFSAEFPKEGPSILRIQQVVRGDSAAYFCASSEGNEQYFGPGTRLTVT.

At least ten counts were recorded for this clonotype. The chain joins TRBV12-3 or TRBV12-4 to TRBJ2-7, with D tentatively TRBD2 (5 bases). V lost 5 bases, J lost 3 bases, and 17 bases lay in between. The CDR3 length is 15 residues. This CDR3 is CASSRNGILGYEQYF. CDR3 coding DNA: TGTGCCAGCAGTCGAAACGGGATTCTAGGCTACGAGCAGTACTTC.

This clonotype was detected ten times or more. The J gene is TRBJ2-3, the V gene TRBV20-1; 7 nucleotides match TRBD2. V lost 5 bases to trimming and J lost 5 bases; unmatched junction nucleotides: 7. The CDR3 is made up of 13 amino acids. The V gene's germline CDR1 is DFQATT and CDR2 SNEGSKA (reference sequence). DNA of the CDR3: TGCAGTGCTCCGAGCACTAGCGAAGATACGCAGTATTTT. This codes for CSAPSTSEDTQYF.

This clonotype was picked up many times. The V call is TRBV29-1, the J call TRBJ1-2, with a possible D match to TRBD1 (5 bases). Per the germline V gene, CDR1 is SQVTM and CDR2 is ANQGSEA. The V gene lost 3 bases and the J gene lost 4 bases, with 9 bases spanning the gap. The CDR3 has 12 amino acids. The CDR3 spells CSVDPTAYGYTF. DNA for the CDR3: TGCAGCGTTGACCCGACAGCCTATGGCTACACCTTC.

This clonotype was detected ten times or more. The chain recombines TRBV19 with TRBJ1-1; 7 nucleotides line up with TRBD1. The CDR3 loop spans 18 amino acids. The V gene end was trimmed by 0 bases and the J gene end by 1 base; junction bases not matched to a gene: 11. CDR1 is LNHDA, CDR2 SQIVND, per germline (reference sequence). CDR3 region: CASSIDRGRGHRNTEAFF. In DNA, the CDR3 is TGTGCCAGTAGTATAGATAGGGGGAGGGGGCATAGGAACACTGAAGCTTTCTTT.

This clonotype showed up just once. J is TRBJ1-2 and V is TRBV6-2 or TRBV6-3; D unclear. CDR1 is MNHEY, CDR2 SVGEGT, per germline. Trimming cost V 0 bases and J 3 bases, with 17 bases left between them. The CDR3 totals 17 residues. CDR3 in DNA: TGTGCCAGCAGTTACTCAGGCAGCCCGAGGAGTCACTATGGCTACACCTTC. It translates to CASSYSGSPRSHYGYTF.

This clonotype was picked up many times. The chain combines TRBV28 with TRBJ2-2, with 10 positions matching TRBD1. Germline lookup yields CDR1 MDHEN and CDR2 SYDVKM. This CDR3 is built from 19 residues. V lost 4 bases, J lost 3 bases, and 14 bases stayed unmatched. CDR3 protein: CASSYTGTGARWDTGELFF. CDR3 DNA sequence: TGTGCCAGCAGTTACACCGGGACAGGGGCCCGGTGGGACACCGGGGAGCTGTTTTTT.

This clonotype has at least ten counts. CDR3 residues: CASSPRGTSGQETQYF. The CDR3 DNA reads TGTGCCAGCAGCCCACGGGGGACTAGCGGACAAGAGACCCAGTACTTC. This chain connects TRBV12-3 or TRBV12-4 to TRBJ2-5; the match to TRBD2 covers 11 bases. The CDR3 contains 16 residues. V was clipped by 6 bases and J by 2 bases; unmatched bases: 8.

This clonotype appeared many times. The chain couples TRBV12-3 or TRBV12-4 to TRBJ2-7; 7 nucleotides agree with TRBD2. This CDR3 is 13 amino acids long. V lost 5 bases to trimming and J lost 3 bases; unmatched junction nucleotides: 4. CDR3 DNA: TGTGCCAGCAGTCCCCCGGGGGGCTACGAGCAGTACTTC. It specifies CASSPPGGYEQYF.